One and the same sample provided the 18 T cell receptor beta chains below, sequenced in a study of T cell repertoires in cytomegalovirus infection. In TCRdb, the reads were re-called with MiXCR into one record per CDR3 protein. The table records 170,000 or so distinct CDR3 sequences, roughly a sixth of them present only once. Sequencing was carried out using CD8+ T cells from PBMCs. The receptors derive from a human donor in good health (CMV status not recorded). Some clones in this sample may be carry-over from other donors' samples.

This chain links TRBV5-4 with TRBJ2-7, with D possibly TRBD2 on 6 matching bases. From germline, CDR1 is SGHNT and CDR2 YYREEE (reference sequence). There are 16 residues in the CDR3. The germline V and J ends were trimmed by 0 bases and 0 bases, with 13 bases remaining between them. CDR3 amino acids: CASSLGIRGSSYEQYF. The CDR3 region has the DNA TGTGCCAGCAGCTTGGGTATCCGGGGGAGCTCCTACGAGCAGTACTTC.

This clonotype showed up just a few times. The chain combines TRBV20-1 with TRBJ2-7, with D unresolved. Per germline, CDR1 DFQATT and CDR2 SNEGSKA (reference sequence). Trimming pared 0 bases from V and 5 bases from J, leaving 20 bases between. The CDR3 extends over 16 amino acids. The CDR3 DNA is TGCAGTGCTAGAGATATCGCCCGTCTAGGCCCCCACGAGCAGTACTTC. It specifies CSARDIARLGPHEQYF.

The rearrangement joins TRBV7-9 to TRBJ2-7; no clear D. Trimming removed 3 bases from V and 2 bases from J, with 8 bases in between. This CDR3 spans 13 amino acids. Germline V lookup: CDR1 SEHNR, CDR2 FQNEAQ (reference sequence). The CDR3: CASSFFATYEQYF. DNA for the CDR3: TGTGCCAGCAGCTTCTTTGCCACCTACGAGCAGTACTTC.

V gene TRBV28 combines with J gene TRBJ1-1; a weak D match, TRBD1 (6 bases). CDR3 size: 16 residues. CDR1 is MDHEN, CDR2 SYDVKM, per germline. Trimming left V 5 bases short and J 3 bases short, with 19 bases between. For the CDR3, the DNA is TGTGCCAGCAGTCGACCCGGGACATGGTTTTACACTGAAGCTTTCTTT. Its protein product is CASSRPGTWFYTEAFF.

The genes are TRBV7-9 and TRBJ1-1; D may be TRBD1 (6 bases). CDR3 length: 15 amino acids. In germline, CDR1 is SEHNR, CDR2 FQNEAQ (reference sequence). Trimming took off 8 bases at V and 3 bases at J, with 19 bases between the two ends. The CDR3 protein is CASGPGGGRDTEAFF. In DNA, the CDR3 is TGTGCCAGCGGACCCGGCGGGGGGCGGGACACTGAAGCTTTCTTT.

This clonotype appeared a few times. As DNA, the CDR3 is TGCAGTGCTACACCCGGGGGCCAGGAGGGCTACACCTTC. Translation: CSATPGGQEGYTF. J is TRBJ1-2 and V is TRBV20-1; a possible D gene is TRBD1 (6 bases). The CDR3 extends over 13 amino acids. Germline CDR1 is DFQATT and CDR2 is SNEGSKA (reference sequence). The germline V and J ends were trimmed by 4 bases and 8 bases, with 17 bases remaining between them.

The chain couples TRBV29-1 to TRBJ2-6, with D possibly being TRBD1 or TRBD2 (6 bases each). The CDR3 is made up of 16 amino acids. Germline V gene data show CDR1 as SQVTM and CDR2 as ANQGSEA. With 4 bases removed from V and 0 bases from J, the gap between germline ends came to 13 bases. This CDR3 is CSVVAGDSSGANVLTF. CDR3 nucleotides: TGCAGCGTTGTGGCAGGGGACTCCTCTGGGGCCAACGTCCTGACTTTC.

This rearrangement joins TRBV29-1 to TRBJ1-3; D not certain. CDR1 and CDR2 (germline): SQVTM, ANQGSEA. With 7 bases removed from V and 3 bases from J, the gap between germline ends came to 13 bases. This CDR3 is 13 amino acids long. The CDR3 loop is CSAYVEFGNTIYF. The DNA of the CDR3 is TGCAGCGCATATGTTGAGTTTGGAAACACCATATATTTT.

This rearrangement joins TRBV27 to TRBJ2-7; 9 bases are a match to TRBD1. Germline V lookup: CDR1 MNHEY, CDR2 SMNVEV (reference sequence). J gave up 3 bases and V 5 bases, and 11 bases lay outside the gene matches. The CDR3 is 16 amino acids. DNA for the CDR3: TGTGCCAGCAGTCGCCCTGGGACAGGGAGGAACTACGAGCAGTACTTC. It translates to CASSRPGTGRNYEQYF.

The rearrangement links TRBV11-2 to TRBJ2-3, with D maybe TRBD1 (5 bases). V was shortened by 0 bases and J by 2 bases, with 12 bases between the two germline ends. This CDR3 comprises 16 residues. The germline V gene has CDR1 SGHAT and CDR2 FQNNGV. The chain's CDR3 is CASSLEARVLTDTQYF. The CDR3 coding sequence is TGTGCCAGCAGCTTAGAAGCCAGGGTTCTCACAGATACGCAGTATTTT.

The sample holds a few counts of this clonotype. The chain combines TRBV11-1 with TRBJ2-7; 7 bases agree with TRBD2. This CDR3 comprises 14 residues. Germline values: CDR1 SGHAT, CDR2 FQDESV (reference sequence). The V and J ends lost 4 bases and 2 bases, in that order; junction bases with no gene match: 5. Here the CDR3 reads CASSYERGAYEQYF. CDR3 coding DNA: TGTGCCAGCAGCTATGAGCGGGGCGCCTACGAGCAGTACTTC.

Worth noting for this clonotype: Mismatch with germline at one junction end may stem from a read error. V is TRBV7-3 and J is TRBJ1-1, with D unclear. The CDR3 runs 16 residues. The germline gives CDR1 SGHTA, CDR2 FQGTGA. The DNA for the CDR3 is TGTGCCAGCAGCTTAATAGGGCAGGAGCTGAACATTGAAGCTTTCTTT. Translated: CASSLIGQELNIEAFF. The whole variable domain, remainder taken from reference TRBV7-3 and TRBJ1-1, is GAGVSQTPSNKVTEKGKYVELRCDPISGHTALYWYRQSLGQGPEFLIYFQGTGAADDSGLPNDRFFAVRPEGSVSTLKIQRTERGDSAVYLCASSLIGQELNIEAFFGQGTRLTVV.

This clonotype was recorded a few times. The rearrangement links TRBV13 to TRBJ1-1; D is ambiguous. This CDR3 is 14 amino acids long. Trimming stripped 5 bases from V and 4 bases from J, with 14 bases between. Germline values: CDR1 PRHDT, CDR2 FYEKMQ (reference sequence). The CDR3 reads CASSPAPARTEAFF. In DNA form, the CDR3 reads TGTGCCAGCAGCCCAGCCCCGGCGCGCACTGAAGCTTTCTTT. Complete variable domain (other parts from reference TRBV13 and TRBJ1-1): AAGVIQSPRHLIKEKRETATLKCYPIPRHDTVYWYQQGPGQDPQFLISFYEKMQSDKGSIPDRFSAQQFSDYHSELNMSSLELGDSALYFCASSPAPARTEAFFGQGTRLTVV.

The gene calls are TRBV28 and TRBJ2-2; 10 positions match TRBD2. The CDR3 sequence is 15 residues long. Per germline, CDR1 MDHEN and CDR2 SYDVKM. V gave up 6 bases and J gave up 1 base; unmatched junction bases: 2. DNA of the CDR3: TGTGCCAGCAGCCTAGCGGGGGTGAACACCGGGGAGCTGTTTTTT. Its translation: CASSLAGVNTGELFF.

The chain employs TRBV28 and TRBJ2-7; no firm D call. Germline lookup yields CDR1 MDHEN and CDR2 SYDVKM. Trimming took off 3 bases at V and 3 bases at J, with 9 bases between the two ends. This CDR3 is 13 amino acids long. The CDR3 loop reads CASSFMGFYEQYF. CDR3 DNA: TGTGCCAGCAGTTTTATGGGCTTCTACGAGCAGTACTTC.

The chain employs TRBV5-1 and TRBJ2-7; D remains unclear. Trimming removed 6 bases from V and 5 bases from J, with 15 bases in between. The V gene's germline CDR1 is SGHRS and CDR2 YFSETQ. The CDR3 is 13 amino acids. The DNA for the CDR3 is TGCGCCAGCACCCTCTCGGTTTCCGACGAGCAGTACTTC. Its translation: CASTLSVSDEQYF.

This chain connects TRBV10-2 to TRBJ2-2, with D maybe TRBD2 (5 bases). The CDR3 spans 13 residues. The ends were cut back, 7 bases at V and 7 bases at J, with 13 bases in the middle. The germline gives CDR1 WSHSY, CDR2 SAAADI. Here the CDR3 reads CASTPGEHGELFF. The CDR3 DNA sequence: TGCGCCAGCACCCCTGGGGAGCACGGGGAGCTGTTTTTT.

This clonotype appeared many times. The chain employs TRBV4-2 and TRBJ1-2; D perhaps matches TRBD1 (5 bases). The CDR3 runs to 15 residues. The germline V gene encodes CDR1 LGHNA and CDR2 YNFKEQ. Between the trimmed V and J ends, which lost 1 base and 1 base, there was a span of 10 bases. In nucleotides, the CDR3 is TGTGCCAGCAGCCAAGCCGGGGGACTTAACTATGGCTACACCTTC. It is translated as CASSQAGGLNYGYTF.